The entry below describes one T cell receptor beta chain. Its antigen is unknown. This sample is drawn from a study of beta chain features in type 1 diabetes. Expressed TCRB transcripts were sequenced because the isolated RNA had all been reverse transcribed beforehand. Generated by immunoSEQ multiplex PCR, the TCRdb table keeps only in-frame clones and is missing some. The sample contains 330,000 or so clones, over 9.5% of which appear only once. General study points: TCRB CDR3 length was moderately but significantly reduced in all four CD4+ subsets of Type 1 diabetes patients. Whether TCRB rearrangement is influenced by HLA type went unresolved here.

CDR1 and CDR2 from the germline V gene are SGHVS and FQNEAQ. The V gene lost 0 bases and the J gene lost 0 bases, with 15 bases spanning the gap. This CDR3 has 18 amino acids. The chain is built from TRBV7-8 and TRBJ1-5; tentatively, D is TRBD1 (6 bases). This receptor was identified in a woman younger than 35 with type 1 diabetes. The sample was naive CD4+ T cells from blood. Here the CDR3 reads CASSLAGPGEASNQPQHF. In nucleotides, the CDR3 is TGTGCCAGCAGCTTAGCGGGGCCAGGGGAAGCTAGCAATCAGCCCCAGCATTTT.